Shown below are 9 T cell receptor beta chains from a single sample sequenced in a study of T cell responses to AZD1222 COVID-19 vaccine (dated by TCRdb to about 2021). The time point label for this specimen denotes: baseline before first vaccination. The method was the immunoSEQ multiplex PCR assay. TCRdb carries this immuneACCESS record with in-frame sequences only. Its versions omit some clonotypes, under half of them owing to an unresolved V gene in the studies checked, with the rest unexplained. A total of some 160,000 clones appear in this sample, 85% to 95% of them only once. Of the sample, approximately 4.7% falls within the top ten clones. Source: peripheral blood, taken on day 0 of AZD1222 vaccination. The receptors derive from an adult in good health.

The DNA for the CDR3 is TGTGCCAGCAGCACGACTAGCGGGGCTTCCTACGAGCAGTACTTC. This encodes CASSTTSGASYEQYF. This chain links TRBV6-6 with TRBJ2-7; TRBD2 aligns across 11 bases. The germline CDR1 and CDR2 sequences are MNHNY and SVGAGI (reference sequence). Losses at the gene ends were 6 bases for V and 1 base for J; bases not matched to a gene: 5. The CDR3 length is 15 residues.

The genes are TRBV9 and TRBJ1-2, with 10 bases that match TRBD1. Germline values: CDR1 SGDLS, CDR2 YYNGEE. Trimming removed 3 bases from V and 7 bases from J; junction bases left unmatched: 9. CDR3 length: 15 amino acids. The CDR3 loop is CASSGGQGPAGGYTF. The CDR3 DNA reads as TGTGCCAGCAGCGGGGGACAGGGGCCAGCTGGTGGCTACACCTTC. Looking up the rest from reference TRBV9 and TRBJ1-2 gives the full variable domain: DSGVTQTPKHLITATGQRVTLRCSPRSGDLSVYWYQQSLDQGLQFLIQYYNGEERAKGNILERFSAQQFPDLHSELNLSSLELGDSALYFCASSGGQGPAGGYTFGSGTRLTVV.

CDR3 loop: CASSTKDRGPQETQYF. The CDR3 region has the DNA TGTGCCAGCAGCACAAAGGACAGGGGCCCCCAAGAGACCCAGTACTTC. V gene TRBV7-9 combines with J gene TRBJ2-5; 9 nucleotides match TRBD1. The ends lost 5 bases at V and 1 base at J; junction bases unmatched: 8. CDR3 size: 16 residues. Germline values: CDR1 SEHNR, CDR2 FQNEAQ (reference sequence).

CDR3 sequence reads: CASSYGGTGNTIYF. In DNA form, the CDR3 reads TGTGCCAGCAGTTACGGTGGGACTGGAAACACCATATATTTT. V usage is TRBV6-2 or TRBV6-3 and J usage is TRBJ1-3; D gene ambiguous. The CDR3 extends over 14 amino acids. Germline V gives CDR1 MNHEY, CDR2 SVGEGT. V lost 2 bases to trimming and J lost 2 bases, with 7 bases between them.

A single count supports this clone. The chain joins TRBV6-4 to TRBJ1-1, with D uncertain. In germline, CDR1 is MRHNA, CDR2 SNTAGT. Deletions cut 0 bases from V and 6 bases from J, with 14 bases between. The CDR3 extends over 15 amino acids. The CDR3 nucleotides are TGTGCCAGCAGTGACTCGGCGGTGGCGGGCGCTGAAGCTTTCTTT. Encoded protein: CASSDSAVAGAEAFF.

This chain uses TRBV30 with TRBJ2-2, with 15 positions matching TRBD2. The V gene's germline CDR1 is GTSNPN and CDR2 SVGIG (reference sequence). The CDR3 runs to 17 residues. Unmatched junction bases numbered 7, after V lost 2 bases and J lost 6 bases. The CDR3: CAWSLSRTSGRAGELFF. Written as DNA, the CDR3 is TGTGCCTGGAGTCTCAGTCGGACTAGCGGGAGGGCCGGGGAGCTGTTTTTT.

J is TRBJ1-1 and V is TRBV15, with D tentatively TRBD1 (6 bases). Germline loops: CDR1 LNHNV, CDR2 YYDKDF (reference sequence). This CDR3 contains 15 residues. Trimming removed 5 bases at V and 0 bases at J, with 13 bases between. CDR3 in DNA: TGTGCCACCAGCCTCTCCGGACAGTTGAACACTGAAGCTTTCTTT. This sequence encodes CATSLSGQLNTEAFF.

This clone was seen a single time. The chain has TRBV20-1 and TRBJ2-3; TRBD2 agrees at 7 bases. CDR1 is DFQATT, CDR2 SNEGSKA, per germline (reference sequence). V lost 3 bases and J lost 0; bases outside the gene matches: 6. The CDR3 totals 15 residues. CDR3 region: CSASNPSGSTDTQYF. CDR3 bases: TGCAGTGCTAGTAATCCTAGCGGAAGCACAGATACGCAGTATTTT.

The chain joins TRBV20-1 to TRBJ2-7; D remains ambiguous. Between the trimmed V and J ends, which lost 5 bases and 1 base, there was a span of 3 bases. The germline V gene encodes CDR1 DFQATT and CDR2 SNEGSKA (reference sequence). CDR3 length: 10 residues. The CDR3 nucleotides are TGCAGTGCTCGGTCCTACGAGCAGTACTTC. Residues: CSARSYEQYF.